This TCR beta chain was documented in a study of radiotherapy plus CTLA-4 blockade in lung cancer. Those with chemo-refractory metastatic non-small-cell lung cancer were treated with focal radiation combined with CTLA-4 blockade using ipilimumab. Losses at the gene ends were 0 bases for V and 2 bases for J; bases not matched to a gene: 3. Looked up from germline, CDR1 is SGHRS and CDR2 is YFSETQ. The CDR3 has 16 amino acids. The table came from immunoSEQ multiplex PCR; TCRdb's copy has only in-frame clones and leaves some out. The sample lists about 48,000 clones, around nine tenths occurring once. This sequence originates from a human donor with non-small cell lung cancer that progressed on radiotherapy plus ipilimumab. Some clones in this sample may be carry-over from other donors' samples. This chain links TRBV5-1 with TRBJ2-3; TRBD2 agrees at 10 bases. The sequencing here drew on peripheral blood, taken from a patient treated with radiotherapy plus ipilimumab. CDR3 loop: CASSLVAGGSTDTQYF. The CDR3 DNA reads as TGCGCCAGCAGCTTGGTAGCGGGGGGATCCACAGATACGCAGTATTTT. The variable domain in full, completed from reference TRBV5-1 and TRBJ2-3, reads KAGVTQTPRYLIKTRGQQVTLSCSPISGHRSVSWYQQTPGQGLQFLFEYFSETQRNKGNFPGRFSGRQFSNSRSEMNVSTLELGDSALYLCASSLVAGGSTDTQYFGPGTRLTVL.